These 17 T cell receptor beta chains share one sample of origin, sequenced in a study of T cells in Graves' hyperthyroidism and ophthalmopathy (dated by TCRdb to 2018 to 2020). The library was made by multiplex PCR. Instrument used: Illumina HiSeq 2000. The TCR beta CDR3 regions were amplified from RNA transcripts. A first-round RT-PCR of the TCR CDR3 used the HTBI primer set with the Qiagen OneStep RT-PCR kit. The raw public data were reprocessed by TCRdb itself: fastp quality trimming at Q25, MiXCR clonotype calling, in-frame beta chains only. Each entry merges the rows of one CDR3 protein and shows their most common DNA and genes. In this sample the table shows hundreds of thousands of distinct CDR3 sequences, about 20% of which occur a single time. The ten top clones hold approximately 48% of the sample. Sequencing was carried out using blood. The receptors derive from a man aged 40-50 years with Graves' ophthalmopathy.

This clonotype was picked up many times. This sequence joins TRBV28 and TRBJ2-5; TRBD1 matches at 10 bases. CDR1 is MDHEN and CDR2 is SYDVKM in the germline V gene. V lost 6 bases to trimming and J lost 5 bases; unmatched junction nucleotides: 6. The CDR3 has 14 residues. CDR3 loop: CASRPTGGTETQYF. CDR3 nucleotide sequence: TGTGCCAGCAGACCGACAGGGGGCACGGAGACCCAGTACTTC.

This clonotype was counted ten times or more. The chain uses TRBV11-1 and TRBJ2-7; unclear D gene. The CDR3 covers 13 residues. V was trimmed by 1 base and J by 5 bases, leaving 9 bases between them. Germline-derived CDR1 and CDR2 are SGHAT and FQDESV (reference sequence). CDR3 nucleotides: TGTGCCAGCAGCTTAGGATGGGGAAACGAGCAGTACTTC. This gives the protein CASSLGWGNEQYF.

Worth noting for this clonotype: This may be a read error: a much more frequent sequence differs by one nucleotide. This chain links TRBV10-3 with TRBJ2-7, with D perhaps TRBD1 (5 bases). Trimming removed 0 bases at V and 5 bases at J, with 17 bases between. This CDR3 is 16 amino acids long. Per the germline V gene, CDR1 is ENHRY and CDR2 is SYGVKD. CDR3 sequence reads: CAISESSPGQGHEQYF. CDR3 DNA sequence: TGTGCCATCAGTGAGTCATCACCAGGTCAGGGCCACGAGCAGTACTTC.

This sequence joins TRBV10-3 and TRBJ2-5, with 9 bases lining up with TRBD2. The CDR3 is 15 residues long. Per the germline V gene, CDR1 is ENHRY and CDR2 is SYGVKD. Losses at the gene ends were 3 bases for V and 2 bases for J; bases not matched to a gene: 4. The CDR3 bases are TGTGCCATCAGTGAAGGAAGCGGGAGGCAAGAGACCCAGTACTTC. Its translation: CAISEGSGRQETQYF.

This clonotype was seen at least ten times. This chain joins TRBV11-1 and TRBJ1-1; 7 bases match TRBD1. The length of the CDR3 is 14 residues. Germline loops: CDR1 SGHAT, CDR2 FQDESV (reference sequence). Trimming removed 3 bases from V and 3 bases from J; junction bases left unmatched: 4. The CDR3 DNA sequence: TGTGCCAGCAGCTTCAGGGGGGGTTACACTGAAGCTTTCTTT. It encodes CASSFRGGYTEAFF.

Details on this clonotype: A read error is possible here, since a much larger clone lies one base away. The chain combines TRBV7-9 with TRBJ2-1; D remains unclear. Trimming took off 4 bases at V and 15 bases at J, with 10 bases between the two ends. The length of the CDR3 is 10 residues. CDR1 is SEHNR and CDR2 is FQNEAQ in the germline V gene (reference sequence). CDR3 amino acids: CASSYSPSFF. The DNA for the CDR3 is TGTGCCAGCAGCTACAGCCCGTCGTTCTTC.

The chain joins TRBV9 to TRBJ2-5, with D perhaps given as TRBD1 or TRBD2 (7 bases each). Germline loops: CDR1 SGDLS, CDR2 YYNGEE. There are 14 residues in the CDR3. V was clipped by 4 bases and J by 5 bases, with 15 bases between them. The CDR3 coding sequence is TGTGCCAGCAGCCGCAGGGGGGGCATGGAGACCCAGTACTTC. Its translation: CASSRRGGMETQYF.

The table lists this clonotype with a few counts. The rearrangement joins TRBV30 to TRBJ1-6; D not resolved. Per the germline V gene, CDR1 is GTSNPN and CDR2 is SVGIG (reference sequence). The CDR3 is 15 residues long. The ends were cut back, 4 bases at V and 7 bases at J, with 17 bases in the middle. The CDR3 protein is CAWNTDGNLNSPLHF. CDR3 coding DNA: TGTGCCTGGAATACCGACGGGAACTTAAATTCACCCCTCCACTTT.

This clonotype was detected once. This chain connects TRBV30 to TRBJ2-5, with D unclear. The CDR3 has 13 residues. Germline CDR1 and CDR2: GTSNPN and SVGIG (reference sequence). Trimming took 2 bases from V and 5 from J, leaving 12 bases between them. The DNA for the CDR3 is TGTGCCTGGAGTCACGGGCTGGGGGAGACCCAGTACTTC. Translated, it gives CAWSHGLGETQYF.

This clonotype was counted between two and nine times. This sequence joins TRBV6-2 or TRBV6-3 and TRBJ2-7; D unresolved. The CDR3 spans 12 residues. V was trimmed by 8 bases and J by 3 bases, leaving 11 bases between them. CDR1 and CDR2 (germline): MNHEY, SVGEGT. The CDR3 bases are TGTGCCAGCCAAACACGAATCTACGAGCAGTACTTC. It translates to CASQTRIYEQYF.

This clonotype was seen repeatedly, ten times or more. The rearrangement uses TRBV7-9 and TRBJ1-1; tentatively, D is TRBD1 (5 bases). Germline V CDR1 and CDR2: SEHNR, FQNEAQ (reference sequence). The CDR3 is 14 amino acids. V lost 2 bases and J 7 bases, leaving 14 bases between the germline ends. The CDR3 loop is CASSLREGRDEAFF. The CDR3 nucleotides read TGTGCCAGCAGCTTACGGGAGGGGAGGGATGAAGCTTTCTTT.

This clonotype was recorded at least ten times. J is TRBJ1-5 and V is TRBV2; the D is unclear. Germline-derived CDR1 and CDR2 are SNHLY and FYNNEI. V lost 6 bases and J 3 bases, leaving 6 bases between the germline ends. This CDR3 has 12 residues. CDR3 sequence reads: CASRRTNQPQHF. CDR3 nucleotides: TGTGCCAGCAGACGTACCAATCAGCCCCAGCATTTT. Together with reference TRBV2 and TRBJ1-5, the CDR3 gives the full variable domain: EPEVTQTPSHQVTQMGQEVILRCVPISNHLYFYWYRQILGQKVEFLVSFYNNEISEKSEIFDDQFSVERPDGSNFTLKIRSTKLEDSAMYFCASRRTNQPQHFGDGTRLSIL.

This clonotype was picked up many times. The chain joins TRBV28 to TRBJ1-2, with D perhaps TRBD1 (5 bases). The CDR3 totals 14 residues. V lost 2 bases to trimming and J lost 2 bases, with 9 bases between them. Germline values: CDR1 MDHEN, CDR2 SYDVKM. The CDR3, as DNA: TGTGCCAGCAGTTTAGCGGGGGTAAACTATGGCTACACCTTC. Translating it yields CASSLAGVNYGYTF.

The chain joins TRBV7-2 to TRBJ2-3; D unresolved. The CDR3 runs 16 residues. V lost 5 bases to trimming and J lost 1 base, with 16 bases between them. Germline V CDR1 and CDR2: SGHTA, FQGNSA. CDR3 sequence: CASSPQVGLGTDTQYF. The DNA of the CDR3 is TGTGCCAGCAGCCCCCAAGTGGGGTTAGGCACAGATACGCAGTATTTT.

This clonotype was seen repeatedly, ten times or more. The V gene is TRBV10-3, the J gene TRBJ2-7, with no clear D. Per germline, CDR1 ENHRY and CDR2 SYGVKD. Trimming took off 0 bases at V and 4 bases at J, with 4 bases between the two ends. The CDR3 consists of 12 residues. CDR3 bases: TGTGCCATCAGTGAGTCGGGATACGAGCAGTACTTC. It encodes CAISESGYEQYF.

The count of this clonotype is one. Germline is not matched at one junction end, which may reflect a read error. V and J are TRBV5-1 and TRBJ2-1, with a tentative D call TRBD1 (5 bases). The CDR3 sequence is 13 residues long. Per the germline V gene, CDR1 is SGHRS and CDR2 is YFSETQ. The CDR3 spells CASSLVQDHERFF. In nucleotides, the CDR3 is TGCGCCAGCAGCTTGGTACAGGACCATGAGCGGTTCTTC.

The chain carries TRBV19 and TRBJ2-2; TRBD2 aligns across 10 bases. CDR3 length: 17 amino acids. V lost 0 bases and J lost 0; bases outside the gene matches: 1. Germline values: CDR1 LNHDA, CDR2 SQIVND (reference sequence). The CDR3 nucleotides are TGTGCCAGTAGTATAGAACTAGCGGGACCGAACACCGGGGAGCTGTTTTTT. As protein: CASSIELAGPNTGELFF. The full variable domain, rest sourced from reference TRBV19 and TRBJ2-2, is DGGITQSPKYLFRKEGQNVTLSCEQNLNHDAMYWYRQDPGQGLRLIYYSQIVNDFQKGDIAEGYSVSREKKESFPLTVTSAQKNPTAFYLCASSIELAGPNTGELFFGEGSRLTVL.